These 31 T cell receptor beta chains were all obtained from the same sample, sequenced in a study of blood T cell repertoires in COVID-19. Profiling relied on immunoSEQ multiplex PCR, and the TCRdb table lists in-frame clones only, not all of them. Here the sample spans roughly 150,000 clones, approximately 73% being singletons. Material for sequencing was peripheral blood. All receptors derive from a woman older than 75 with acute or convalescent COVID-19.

Here the CDR3 reads CASSLVGLAGGQNTQYF. The CDR3 DNA sequence: TGTGCCAGCAGCTTAGTGGGGCTAGCGGGGGGGCAAAATACGCAGTATTTT. This rearrangement joins TRBV7-2 to TRBJ2-3, with 12 bases aligning to TRBD2. The germline V gene has CDR1 SGHTA and CDR2 FQGNSA. The CDR3 has 17 amino acids. V dropped 1 base and J dropped 7; count of bases not matched to a gene: 9.

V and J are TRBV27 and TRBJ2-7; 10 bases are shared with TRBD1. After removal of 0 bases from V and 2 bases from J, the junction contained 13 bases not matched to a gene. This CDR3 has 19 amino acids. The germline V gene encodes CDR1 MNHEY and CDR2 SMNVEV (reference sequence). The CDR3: CASSLSPSPGQGVPYEQYF. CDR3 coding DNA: TGTGCCAGCAGTTTATCCCCCTCGCCTGGACAGGGGGTCCCCTACGAGCAGTACTTC.

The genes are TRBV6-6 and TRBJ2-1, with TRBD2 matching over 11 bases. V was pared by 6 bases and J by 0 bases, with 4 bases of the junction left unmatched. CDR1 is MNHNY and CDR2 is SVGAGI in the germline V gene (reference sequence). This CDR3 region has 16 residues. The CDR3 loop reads CASRGLAASSYNEQFF. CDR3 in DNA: TGTGCCAGCAGGGGACTAGCGGCTAGCTCCTACAATGAGCAGTTCTTC.

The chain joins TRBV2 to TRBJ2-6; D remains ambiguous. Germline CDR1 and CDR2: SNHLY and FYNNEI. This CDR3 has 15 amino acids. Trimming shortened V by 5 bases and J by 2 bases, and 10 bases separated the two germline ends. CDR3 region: CASSRLTTGANVLTF. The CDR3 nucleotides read TGTGCCAGCAGTCGGTTGACAACTGGGGCCAACGTCCTGACTTTC.

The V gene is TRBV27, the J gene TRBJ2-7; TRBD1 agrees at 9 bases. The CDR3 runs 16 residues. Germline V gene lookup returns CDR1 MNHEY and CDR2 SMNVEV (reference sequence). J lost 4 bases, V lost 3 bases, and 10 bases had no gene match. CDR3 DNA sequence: TGTGCCAGCAGTTTCGACCCACAGGGGGCCGTTTACGAGCAGTACTTC. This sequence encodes CASSFDPQGAVYEQYF.

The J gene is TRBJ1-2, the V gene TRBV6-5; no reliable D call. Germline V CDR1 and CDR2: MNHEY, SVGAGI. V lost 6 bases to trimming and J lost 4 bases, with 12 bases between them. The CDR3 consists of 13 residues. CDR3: CASSKERAYGYTF. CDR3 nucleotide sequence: TGTGCCAGCAGCAAGGAGAGGGCCTATGGCTACACCTTC.

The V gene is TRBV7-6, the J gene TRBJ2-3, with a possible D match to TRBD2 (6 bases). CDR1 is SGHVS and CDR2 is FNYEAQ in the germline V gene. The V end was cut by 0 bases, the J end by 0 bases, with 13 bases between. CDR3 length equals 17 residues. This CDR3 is CASSLAGSGSSTDTQYF. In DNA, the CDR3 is TGTGCCAGCAGCTTAGCTGGTAGCGGTTCTAGCACAGATACGCAGTATTTT.

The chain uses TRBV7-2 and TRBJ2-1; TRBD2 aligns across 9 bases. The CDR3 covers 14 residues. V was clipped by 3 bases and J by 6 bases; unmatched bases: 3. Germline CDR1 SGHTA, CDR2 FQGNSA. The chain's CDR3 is CASSFGAGGNEQFF. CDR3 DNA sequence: TGTGCCAGCAGCTTTGGAGCGGGGGGCAATGAGCAGTTCTTC.

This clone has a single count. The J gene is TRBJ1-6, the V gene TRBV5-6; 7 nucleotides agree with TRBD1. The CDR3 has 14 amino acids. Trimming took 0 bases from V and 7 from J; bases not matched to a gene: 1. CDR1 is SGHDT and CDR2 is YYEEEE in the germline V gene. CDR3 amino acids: CASSLDRGNSPLHF. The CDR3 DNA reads TGTGCCAGCAGCTTGGACAGGGGAAATTCACCCCTCCACTTT.

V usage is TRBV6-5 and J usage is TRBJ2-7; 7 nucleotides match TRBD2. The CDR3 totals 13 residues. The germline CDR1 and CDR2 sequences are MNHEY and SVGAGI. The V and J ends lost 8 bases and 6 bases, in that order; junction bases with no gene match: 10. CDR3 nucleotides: TGTGCCAGCTCCTCGGGGAGGGTTCTCGAGCAGTACTTC. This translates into CASSSGRVLEQYF.

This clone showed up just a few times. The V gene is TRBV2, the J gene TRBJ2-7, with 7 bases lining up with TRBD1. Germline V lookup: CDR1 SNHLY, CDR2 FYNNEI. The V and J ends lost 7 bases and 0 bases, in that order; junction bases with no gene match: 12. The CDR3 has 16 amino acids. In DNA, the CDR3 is TGTGCCAGCATCAACCATCCGGGACAGAGCTCCTACGAGCAGTACTTC. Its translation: CASINHPGQSSYEQYF. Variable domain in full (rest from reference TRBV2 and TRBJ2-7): EPEVTQTPSHQVTQMGQEVILRCVPISNHLYFYWYRQILGQKVEFLVSFYNNEISEKSEIFDDQFSVERPDGSNFTLKIRSTKLEDSAMYFCASINHPGQSSYEQYFGPGTRLTVT.

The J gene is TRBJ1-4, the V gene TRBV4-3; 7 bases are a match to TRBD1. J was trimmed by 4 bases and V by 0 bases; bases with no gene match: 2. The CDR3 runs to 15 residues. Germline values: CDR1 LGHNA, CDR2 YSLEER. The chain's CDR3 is CASSQEGQSNEKLFF. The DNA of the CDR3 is TGCGCCAGCAGCCAAGAGGGACAGAGTAATGAAAAACTGTTTTTT.

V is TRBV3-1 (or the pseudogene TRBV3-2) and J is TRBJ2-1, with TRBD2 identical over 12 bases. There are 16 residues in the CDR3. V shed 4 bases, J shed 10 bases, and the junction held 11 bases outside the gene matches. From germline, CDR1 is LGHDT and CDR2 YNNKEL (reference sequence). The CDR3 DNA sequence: TGTGCCAGCAGCCCACGGACTAGCGGGGTGGGAATGGAGCAGTTCTTC. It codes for CASSPRTSGVGMEQFF.

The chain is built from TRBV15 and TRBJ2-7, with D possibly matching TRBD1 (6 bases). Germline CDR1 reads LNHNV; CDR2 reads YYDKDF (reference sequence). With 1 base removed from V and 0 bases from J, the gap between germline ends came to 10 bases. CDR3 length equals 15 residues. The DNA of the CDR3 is TGTGCCACCAGCAGAGGGGGGCAGAGCTCCTACGAGCAGTACTTC. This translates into CATSRGGQSSYEQYF.

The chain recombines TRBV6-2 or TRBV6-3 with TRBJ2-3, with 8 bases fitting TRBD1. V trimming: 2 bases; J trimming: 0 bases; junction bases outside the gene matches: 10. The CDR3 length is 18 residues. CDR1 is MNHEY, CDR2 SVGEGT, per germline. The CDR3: CASSYVLGTGPSTDTQYF. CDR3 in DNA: TGTGCCAGCAGTTACGTTCTCGGGACAGGACCTAGCACAGATACGCAGTATTTT.

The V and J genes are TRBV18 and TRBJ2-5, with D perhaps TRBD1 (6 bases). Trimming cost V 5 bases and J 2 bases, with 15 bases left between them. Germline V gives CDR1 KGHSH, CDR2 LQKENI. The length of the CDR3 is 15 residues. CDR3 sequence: CASSSTHGQQETQYF. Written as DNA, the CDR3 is TGTGCCAGCTCATCAACTCATGGACAGCAAGAGACCCAGTACTTC.

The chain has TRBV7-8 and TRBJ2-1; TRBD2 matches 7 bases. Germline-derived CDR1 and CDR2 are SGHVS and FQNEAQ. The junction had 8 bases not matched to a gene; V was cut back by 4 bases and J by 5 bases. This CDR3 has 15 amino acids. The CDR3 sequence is CASSYFSGSDNEQFF. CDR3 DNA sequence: TGTGCCAGCAGCTATTTTAGCGGGTCCGACAATGAGCAGTTCTTC.

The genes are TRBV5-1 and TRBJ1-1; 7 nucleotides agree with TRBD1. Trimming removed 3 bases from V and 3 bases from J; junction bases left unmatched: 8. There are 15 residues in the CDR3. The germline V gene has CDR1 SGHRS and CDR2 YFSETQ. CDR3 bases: TGCGCCAGCAGCTCATACAGGGGAGTAGACACTGAAGCTTTCTTT. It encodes CASSSYRGVDTEAFF.

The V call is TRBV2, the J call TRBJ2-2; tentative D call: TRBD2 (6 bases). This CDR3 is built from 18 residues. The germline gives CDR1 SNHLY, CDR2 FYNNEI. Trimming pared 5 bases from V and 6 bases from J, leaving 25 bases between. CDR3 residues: CASSPLVGSGLGSGELFF. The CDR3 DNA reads TGTGCCAGCAGTCCGCTCGTCGGGAGCGGGTTAGGGTCCGGGGAGCTGTTTTTT. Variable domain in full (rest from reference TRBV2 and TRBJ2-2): EPEVTQTPSHQVTQMGQEVILRCVPISNHLYFYWYRQILGQKVEFLVSFYNNEISEKSEIFDDQFSVERPDGSNFTLKIRSTKLEDSAMYFCASSPLVGSGLGSGELFFGEGSRLTVL.

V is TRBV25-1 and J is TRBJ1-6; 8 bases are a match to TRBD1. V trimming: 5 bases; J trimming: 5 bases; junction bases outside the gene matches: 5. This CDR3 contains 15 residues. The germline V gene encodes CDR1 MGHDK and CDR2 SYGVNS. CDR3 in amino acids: CASSQTGANNSPLHF. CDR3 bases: TGTGCCAGCAGTCAGACAGGGGCTAATAATTCACCCCTCCACTTT.

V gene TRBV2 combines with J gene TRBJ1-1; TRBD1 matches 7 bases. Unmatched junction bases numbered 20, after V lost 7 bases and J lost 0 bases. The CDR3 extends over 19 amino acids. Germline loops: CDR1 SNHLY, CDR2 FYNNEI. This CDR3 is CASTPQHVGQTLMNTEAFF. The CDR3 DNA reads TGTGCCAGCACACCCCAGCACGTGGGACAGACCCTTATGAACACTGAAGCTTTCTTT. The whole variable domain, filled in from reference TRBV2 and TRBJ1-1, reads EPEVTQTPSHQVTQMGQEVILRCVPISNHLYFYWYRQILGQKVEFLVSFYNNEISEKSEIFDDQFSVERPDGSNFTLKIRSTKLEDSAMYFCASTPQHVGQTLMNTEAFFGQGTRLTVV.

The chain's CDR3 is CATSKGQTNTGELFF. The CDR3 DNA follows: TGTGCCACCAGTAAGGGACAGACGAACACCGGGGAGCTGTTTTTT. This rearrangement joins TRBV24-1 to TRBJ2-2, with 7 nucleotides matching TRBD1. This CDR3 is 15 amino acids long. The V segment lost 6 bases and the J segment 0 bases; nucleotides outside the gene matches: 3. Per germline, CDR1 KGHDR and CDR2 SFDVKD.

The chain's CDR3 is CSASYPGLAAEQFF. CDR3 nucleotide sequence: TGCAGTGCTAGTTATCCGGGACTAGCCGCTGAGCAGTTCTTC. This chain links TRBV20-1 with TRBJ2-1; 9 positions agree with TRBD2. With 3 bases clipped from V and 9 bases from J, the junction kept 9 bases outside the gene matches. Germline V gene lookup returns CDR1 DFQATT and CDR2 SNEGSKA (reference sequence). CDR3 length equals 14 residues.

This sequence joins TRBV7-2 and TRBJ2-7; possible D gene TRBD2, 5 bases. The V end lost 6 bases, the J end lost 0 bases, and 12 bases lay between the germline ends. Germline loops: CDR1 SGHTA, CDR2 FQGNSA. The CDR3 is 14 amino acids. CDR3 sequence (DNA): TGTGCCAGCAGGGAGGAGAGGGCCTCCTACGAGCAGTACTTC. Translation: CASREERASYEQYF.

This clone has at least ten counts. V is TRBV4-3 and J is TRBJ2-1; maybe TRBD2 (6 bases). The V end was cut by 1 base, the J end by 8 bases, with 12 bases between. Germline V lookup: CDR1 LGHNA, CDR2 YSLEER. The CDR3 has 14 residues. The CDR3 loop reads CASSQGGGRDEQFF. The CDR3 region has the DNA TGCGCCAGCAGCCAAGGGGGAGGTAGGGATGAGCAGTTCTTC.

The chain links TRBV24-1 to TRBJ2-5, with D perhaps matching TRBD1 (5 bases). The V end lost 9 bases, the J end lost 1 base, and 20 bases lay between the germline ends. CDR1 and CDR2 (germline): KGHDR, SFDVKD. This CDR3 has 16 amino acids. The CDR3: CATSSSGLTGQETQYF. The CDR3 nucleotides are TGTGCCACCTCGTCTTCGGGTCTAACAGGCCAAGAGACCCAGTACTTC.

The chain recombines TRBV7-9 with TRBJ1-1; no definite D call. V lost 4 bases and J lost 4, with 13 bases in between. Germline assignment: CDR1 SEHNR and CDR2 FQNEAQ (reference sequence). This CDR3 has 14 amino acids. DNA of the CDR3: TGTGCCAGCAGCTCCTTTGTTAGAACCACTGAAGCTTTCTTT. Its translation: CASSSFVRTTEAFF.

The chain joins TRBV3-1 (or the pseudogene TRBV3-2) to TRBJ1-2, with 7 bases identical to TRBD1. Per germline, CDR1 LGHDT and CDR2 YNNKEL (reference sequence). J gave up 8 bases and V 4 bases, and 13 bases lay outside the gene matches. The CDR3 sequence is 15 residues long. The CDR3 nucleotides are TGTGCCAGCAGCCCCGGGACAGTACGCGGTGGCGGCTACACCTTC. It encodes CASSPGTVRGGGYTF.

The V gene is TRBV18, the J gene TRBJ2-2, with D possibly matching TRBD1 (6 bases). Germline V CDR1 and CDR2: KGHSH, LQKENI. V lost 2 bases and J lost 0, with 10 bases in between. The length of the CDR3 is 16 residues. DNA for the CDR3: TGTGCCAGCTCACCAGACAGGTTTTCGAACACCGGGGAGCTGTTTTTT. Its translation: CASSPDRFSNTGELFF.

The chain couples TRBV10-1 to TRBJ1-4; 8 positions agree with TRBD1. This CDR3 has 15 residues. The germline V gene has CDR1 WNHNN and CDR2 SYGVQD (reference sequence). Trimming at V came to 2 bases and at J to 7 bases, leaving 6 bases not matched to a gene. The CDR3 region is CASSEGQGGGEKLFF. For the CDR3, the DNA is TGCGCCAGCAGTGAGGGACAGGGCGGCGGTGAAAAACTGTTTTTT.

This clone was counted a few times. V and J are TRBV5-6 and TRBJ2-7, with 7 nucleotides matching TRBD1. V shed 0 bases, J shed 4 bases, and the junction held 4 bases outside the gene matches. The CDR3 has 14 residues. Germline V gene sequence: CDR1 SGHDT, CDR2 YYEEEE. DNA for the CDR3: TGTGCCAGCAGCTTGGAAGGGACAGAGTACGAGCAGTACTTC. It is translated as CASSLEGTEYEQYF.